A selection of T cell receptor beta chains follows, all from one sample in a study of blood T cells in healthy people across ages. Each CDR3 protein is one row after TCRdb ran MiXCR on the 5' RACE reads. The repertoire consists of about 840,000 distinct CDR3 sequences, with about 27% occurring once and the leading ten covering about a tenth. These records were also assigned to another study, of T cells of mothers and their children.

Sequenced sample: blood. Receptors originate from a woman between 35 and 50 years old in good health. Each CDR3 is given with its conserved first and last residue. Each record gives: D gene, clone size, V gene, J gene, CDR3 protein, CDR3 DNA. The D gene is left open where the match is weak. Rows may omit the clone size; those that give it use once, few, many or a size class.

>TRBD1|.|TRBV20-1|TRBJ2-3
CSARDQAFVRQGTDTDTQYF
TGCAGTGCTAGAGATCAGGCTTTTGTGCGACAGGGGACAGACACAGATACGCAGTATTTT
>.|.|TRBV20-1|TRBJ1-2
CSARNSLTGVGGYTF
TGCAGTGCTAGAAATTCCTTGACGGGGGTTGGTGGCTACACCTTC
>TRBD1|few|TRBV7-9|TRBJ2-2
CASSATGGTGELFF
TGTGCCAGCAGCGCCACAGGGGGCACCGGGGAGCTGTTTTTT
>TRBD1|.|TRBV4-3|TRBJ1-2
CASSQVEGAVDGYTF
TGCGCCAGCAGCCAAGTGGAGGGGGCAGTAGATGGCTACACCTTC
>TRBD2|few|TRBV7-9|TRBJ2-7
CACSSLGGGYEQYF
TGTGCCTGCAGCTCCCTGGGGGGGGGCTACGAGCAGTACTTC
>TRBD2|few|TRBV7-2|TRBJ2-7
CASSLKASGGGSSYEQYF
TGTGCCAGCAGCTTAAAAGCTAGCGGGGGGGGGAGCTCCTACGAGCAGTACTTC
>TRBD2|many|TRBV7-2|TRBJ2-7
CASSLAASGGGAYEQYF
TGTGCCAGCAGCTTAGCGGCTAGCGGGGGTGGAGCCTACGAGCAGTACTTC
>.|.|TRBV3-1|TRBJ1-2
CASSQSDSNYGYTF
TGTGCCAGCAGCCAATCCGACAGCAACTATGGCTACACCTTC
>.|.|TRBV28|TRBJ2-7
CASRGGGSSPYEQYF
TGTGCCAGCAGAGGAGGGGGGAGTTCCCCCTACGAGCAGTACTTC
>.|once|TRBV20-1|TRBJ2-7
CSARDPGTVGEQYF
TGCAGTGCTAGAGATCCGGGTACGGTCGGCGAGCAGTACTTC
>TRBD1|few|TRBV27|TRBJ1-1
CASSLGTGRTEAFF
TGTGCCAGCAGTTTGGGGACAGGGAGGACTGAAGCTTTCTTT
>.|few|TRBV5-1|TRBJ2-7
CASSYEPGHSSHEQYF
TGCGCCAGCAGCTATGAACCGGGGCATAGTTCCCACGAGCAGTACTTC
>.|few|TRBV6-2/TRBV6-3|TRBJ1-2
CASSQLGQVTNYGYTF
TGTGCCAGCAGCCAACTGGGACAAGTTACTAACTATGGCTACACCTTC
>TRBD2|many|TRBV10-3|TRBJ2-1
CAISESAGGKNNEQFF
TGTGCCATCAGTGAGTCGGCGGGGGGGAAGAACAATGAGCAGTTCTTC
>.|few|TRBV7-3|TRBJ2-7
CASSLSRGSEQYF
TGTGCCAGCAGCTTATCCCGGGGATCCGAGCAGTACTTC